This entry lists 6 T cell receptor beta chains sequenced from one sample in a study of beta chain features in type 1 diabetes. Expressed TCRB transcripts were sequenced because the isolated RNA had all been reverse transcribed beforehand. The protocol was immunoSEQ multiplex PCR, while the TCRdb copy is restricted to in-frame clones and leaves out a portion. This sample has roughly 370,000 clones, with approximately 15% found just once. Sequences were obtained from naive CD4+ T cells from blood. These receptors all stem from a man between 25 and 39 years old in good health.

This clone has a handful of counts. This chain links TRBV12-5 with TRBJ2-1; TRBD2 agrees at 9 bases. CDR3 size: 15 residues. Germline values: CDR1 LGHNT, CDR2 FRNRAP. Trimming at V came to 5 bases and at J to 5 bases, leaving 7 bases not matched to a gene. The CDR3 sequence is CASGPRLAANNEQFF. The DNA of the CDR3 is TGTGCTAGTGGTCCCCGACTAGCGGCAAACAATGAGCAGTTCTTC.

This clone was seen a few times. The V and J genes are TRBV6-5 and TRBJ2-7; the D gene is possibly TRBD1 (5 bases). CDR3 size: 12 residues. Germline CDR1 reads MNHEY; CDR2 reads SVGAGI. V dropped 6 bases and J dropped 4 bases, with 10 bases sitting between them. The CDR3 DNA is TGTGCCAGCAGCAAGACAGAGTACGAGCAGTACGTC. Amino acid sequence: CASSKTEYEQYV.

The table lists this clone with a few counts. CDR3 nucleotide sequence: TGTGCCAGCAGTGATCACCCCACTGGGGCCAACGTCCTGACTTTC. Protein product: CASSDHPTGANVLTF. The V call is TRBV25-1, the J call TRBJ2-6; D not resolved. V dropped 3 bases and J dropped 2 bases, with 8 bases sitting between them. The germline V gene encodes CDR1 MGHDK and CDR2 SYGVNS. The CDR3 spans 15 residues. Together with reference TRBV25-1 and TRBJ2-6, the CDR3 gives the full variable domain: EADIYQTPRYLVIGTGKKITLECSQTMGHDKMYWYQQDPGMELHLIHYSYGVNSTEKGDLSSESTVSRIRTEHFPLTLESARPSHTSQYLCASSDHPTGANVLTFGAGSRLTVL.

The genes are TRBV5-1 and TRBJ1-2; no reliable D call. V lost 5 bases, J lost 2 bases, and 7 bases lay in between. The CDR3 length is 12 residues. In germline, CDR1 is SGHRS, CDR2 YFSETQ. The CDR3 sequence is CASRASNYGYTF. CDR3 coding DNA: TGCGCCAGCAGGGCCAGCAACTATGGCTACACCTTC. The full variable domain, with the rest looked up from reference TRBV5-1 and TRBJ1-2, is KAGVTQTPRYLIKTRGQQVTLSCSPISGHRSVSWYQQTPGQGLQFLFEYFSETQRNKGNFPGRFSGRQFSNSRSEMNVSTLELGDSALYLCASRASNYGYTFGSGTRLTVV.

V and J are TRBV13 and TRBJ2-3, with D possibly matching TRBD2 (6 bases). The V gene lost 5 bases and the J gene lost 3 bases, with 15 bases spanning the gap. CDR1 PRHDT and CDR2 FYEKMQ come from the germline V gene (reference sequence). This CDR3 has 15 residues. The CDR3: CASSPRVAETDTQYF. The CDR3 DNA sequence: TGTGCCAGCAGCCCCCGGGTAGCGGAGACAGATACGCAGTATTTT.

The chain couples TRBV25-1 to TRBJ2-3, with 7 bases that match TRBD2. This CDR3 spans 13 amino acids. After removal of 5 bases from V and 3 bases from J, the junction contained 2 bases not matched to a gene. Per germline, CDR1 MGHDK and CDR2 SYGVNS. In DNA, the CDR3 is TGTGCCAGCAGTCAAGCGGGGACAGATACGCAGTATTTT. Its translation: CASSQAGTDTQYF.